Described below is a single T cell receptor beta chain sequence and its context. Its target antigen remains unknown. It has no much larger one-base neighbor in the sample; base qualities were not kept. Library generation was performed with the immunoSEQ multiplex PCR assay. What TCRdb holds here is the immuneACCESS table cut down to in-frame rearrangements. Part of the clones is not present; checked against another copy, under half of the missing clones reflect an unresolved V gene, and the others are unexplained. Counted in this sample were 130,000 or so clones; 80% to 95% of them appeared once. Approximately 6.3% of the sample rests with the top ten. The sample originates from a study of T cell changes during pregnancy in multiple sclerosis (dated by TCRdb to the late 2010s). For context, the study as a whole: The study examined how the T cell repertoire changed over the course of pregnancy in women with multiple sclerosis.

The CDR3 sequence holds 12 residues, the cysteine and phenylalanine included. The retained sequence is limited to the CDR3, 36 bases, with the frame set at the first base. Trimming at the junction amounts to 0 bases on V and 13 bases on J, and the germline ends lie 10 bases apart. From a lookup of the germline V gene, CDR1 and CDR2 are SGHRS and YFSETQ. The chain links TRBV5-1 with TRBJ2-2; a tentative D call is TRBD1 (6 bases match). The sample here was peripheral blood, taken before pregnancy. The receptor comes from a female donor with multiple sclerosis, enrolled in a pregnancy study. Here is the DNA: TGCGCCAGCAGCTTGGACAGGGTGTCGCTGTTTTTT. It encodes CASSLDRVSLFF.